Sequencing of this T cell receptor beta chain was carried out in a study of cytomegalovirus exposure and HLA in healthy donors. The V gene lost 0 bases and the J gene lost 3 bases, with 14 bases spanning the gap. CDR1 and CDR2 from the germline V gene are SGHKS and YYEKEE (reference sequence). This CDR3 comprises 16 residues. Here immunoSEQ multiplex PCR was the method, and the copy in TCRdb shows in-frame clones only, minus some. The table has about 140,000 clones, around 88% seen once. This sequence originates from a woman aged 18-30 years in good health and CMV-seropositive. Sequenced sample: PBMCs. The rearrangement uses TRBV5-5 and TRBJ2-3; TRBD2 is a possible D gene (5 bases). The CDR3 here is CASSLEGILGTDTQYF. The CDR3 DNA sequence: TGTGCCAGCAGCTTGGAAGGTATACTAGGTACAGATACGCAGTATTTT.